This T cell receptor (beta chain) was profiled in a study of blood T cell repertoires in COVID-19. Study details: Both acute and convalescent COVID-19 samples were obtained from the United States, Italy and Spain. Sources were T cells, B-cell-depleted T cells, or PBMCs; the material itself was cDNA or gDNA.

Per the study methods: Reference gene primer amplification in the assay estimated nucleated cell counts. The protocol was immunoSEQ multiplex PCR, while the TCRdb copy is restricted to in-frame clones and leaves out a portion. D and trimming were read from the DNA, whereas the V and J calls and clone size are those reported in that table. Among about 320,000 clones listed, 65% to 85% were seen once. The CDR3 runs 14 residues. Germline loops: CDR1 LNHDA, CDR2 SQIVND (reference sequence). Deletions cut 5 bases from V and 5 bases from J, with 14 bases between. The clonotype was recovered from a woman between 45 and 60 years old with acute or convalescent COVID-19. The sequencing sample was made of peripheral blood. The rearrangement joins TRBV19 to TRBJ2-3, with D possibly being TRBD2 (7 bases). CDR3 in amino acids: CASSDRSGEDTQYF. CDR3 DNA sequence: TGTGCCAGTAGTGACAGGAGCGGGGAAGATACGCAGTATTTT.